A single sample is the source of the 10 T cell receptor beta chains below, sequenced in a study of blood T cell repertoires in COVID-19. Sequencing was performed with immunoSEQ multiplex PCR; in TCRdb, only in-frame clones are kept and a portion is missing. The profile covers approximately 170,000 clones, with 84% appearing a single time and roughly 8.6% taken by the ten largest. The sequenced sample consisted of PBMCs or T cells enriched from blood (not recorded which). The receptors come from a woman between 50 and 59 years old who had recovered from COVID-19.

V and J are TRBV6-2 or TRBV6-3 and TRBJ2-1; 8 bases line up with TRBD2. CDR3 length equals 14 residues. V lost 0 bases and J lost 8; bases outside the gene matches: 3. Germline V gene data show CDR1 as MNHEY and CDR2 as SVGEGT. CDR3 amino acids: CASSYSYGRDEQFF. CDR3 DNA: TGTGCCAGCAGTTACTCGTACGGGAGGGATGAGCAGTTCTTC.

The CDR3 protein is CATGRIQGGSEKLFF. The CDR3 DNA follows: TGTGCCACCGGGCGGATACAGGGAGGGAGTGAAAAACTGTTTTTT. V usage is TRBV24-1 and J usage is TRBJ1-4, with D perhaps matching TRBD1 (6 bases). This CDR3 region has 15 residues. V was shortened by 9 bases and J by 7 bases, with 20 bases between the two germline ends. The germline V gene has CDR1 KGHDR and CDR2 SFDVKD.

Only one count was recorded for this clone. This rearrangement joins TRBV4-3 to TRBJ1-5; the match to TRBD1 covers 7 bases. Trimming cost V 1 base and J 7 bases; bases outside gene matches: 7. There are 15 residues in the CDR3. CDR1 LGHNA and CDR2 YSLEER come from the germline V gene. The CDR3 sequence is CASSQVIGGAQPQHF. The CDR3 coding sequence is TGCGCCAGCAGCCAAGTAATAGGGGGCGCACAGCCCCAGCATTTT.

The CDR3 protein is CASSQTLGTPGSEAFF. DNA for the CDR3: TGCGCCAGCAGCCAAACCCTCGGTACTCCGGGATCCGAAGCTTTCTTT. The chain links TRBV4-3 to TRBJ1-1; D call uncertain. CDR3 length: 16 amino acids. V was shortened by 2 bases and J by 8 bases, with 21 bases between the two germline ends. Germline CDR1 reads LGHNA; CDR2 reads YSLEER.

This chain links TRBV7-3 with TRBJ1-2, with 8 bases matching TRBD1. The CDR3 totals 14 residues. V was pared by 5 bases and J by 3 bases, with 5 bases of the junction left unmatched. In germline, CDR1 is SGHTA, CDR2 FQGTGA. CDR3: CASSPGGPDYGYTF. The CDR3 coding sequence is TGTGCCAGCAGCCCAGGGGGCCCGGACTATGGCTACACCTTC.

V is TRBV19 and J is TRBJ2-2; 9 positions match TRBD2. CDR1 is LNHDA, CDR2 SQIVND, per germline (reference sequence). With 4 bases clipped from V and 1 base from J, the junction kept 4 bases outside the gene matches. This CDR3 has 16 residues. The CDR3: CASSTETSGNTGELFF. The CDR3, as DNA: TGTGCCAGTAGTACCGAGACTAGCGGGAACACCGGGGAGCTGTTTTTT.

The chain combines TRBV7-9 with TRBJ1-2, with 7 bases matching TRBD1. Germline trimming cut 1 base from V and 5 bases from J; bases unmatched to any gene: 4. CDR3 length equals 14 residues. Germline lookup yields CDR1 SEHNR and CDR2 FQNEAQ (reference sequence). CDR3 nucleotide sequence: TGTGCCAGCAGCTTAGAGGGGACAGCTTATGGCTACACCTTC. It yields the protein CASSLEGTAYGYTF.

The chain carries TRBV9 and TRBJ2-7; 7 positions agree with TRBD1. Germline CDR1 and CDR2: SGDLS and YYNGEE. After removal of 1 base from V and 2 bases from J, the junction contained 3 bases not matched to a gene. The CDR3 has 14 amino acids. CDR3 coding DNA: TGTGCCAGCAGCGTATCGGGACAGCCCTACGAGCAGTACTTC. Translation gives CASSVSGQPYEQYF.

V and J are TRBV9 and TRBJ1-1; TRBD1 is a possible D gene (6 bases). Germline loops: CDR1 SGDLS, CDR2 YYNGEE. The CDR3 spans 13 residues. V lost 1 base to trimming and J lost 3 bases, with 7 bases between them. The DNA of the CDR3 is TGTGCCAGCAGCGTATCAGGGGACACTGAAGCTTTCTTT. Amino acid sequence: CASSVSGDTEAFF.

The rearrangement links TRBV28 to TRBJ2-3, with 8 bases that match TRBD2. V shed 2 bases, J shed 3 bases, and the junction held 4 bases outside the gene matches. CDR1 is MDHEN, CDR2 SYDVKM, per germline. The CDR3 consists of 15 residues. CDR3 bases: TGTGCCAGCAGTTTACTAGCGGGCCAAACAGATACGCAGTATTTT. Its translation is CASSLLAGQTDTQYF.